The next 7 T cell receptor beta chains were all read from a single sample in a study of OX40 agonist ivuxolimab in advanced cancers. Libraries came from the immunoSEQ multiplex PCR assay. In TCRdb, the immuneACCESS table is reduced to in-frame sequences with V and J assigned. These tables do not hold every clone; where another copy was compared, an unresolved V gene accounts for under half, and the others remain unexplained. This sample lists more than 60,000 clones; roughly 87% were detected once. The leading ten clones occupy 0.5% to 0.8% of the sample. The sequenced sample was CD4+ or CD8+ T cells sorted from blood, obtained in a trial of the OX40 agonist ivuxolimab. The receptor set was obtained from an adult with an advanced solid tumor such as melanoma, head and neck, liver or kidney cancer.

The chain carries TRBV20-1 and TRBJ1-3, with 9 bases fitting TRBD1. Germline CDR1 reads DFQATT; CDR2 reads SNEGSKA (reference sequence). The CDR3 spans 11 residues. V shed 6 bases and J 8 bases; nucleotides not matched to a gene: 2. The CDR3 region is CSADRGDTIYF. CDR3 nucleotide sequence: TGCAGTGCCGACAGGGGGGACACCATATATTTT.

DNA for the CDR3: TGCGCCAGCAGCCAAGACCCCAGACAGTACTCTGGAAACACCATATATTTT. Its translation is CASSQDPRQYSGNTIYF. The rearrangement uses TRBV4-1 and TRBJ1-3; tentatively, D is TRBD1 (5 bases). V dropped 0 bases and J dropped 0 bases, with 12 bases sitting between them. The CDR3 has 17 residues. Germline V lookup: CDR1 MGHRA, CDR2 YSYEKL.

The rearrangement uses TRBV18 and TRBJ2-7; 10 nucleotides match TRBD2. Looked up from germline, CDR1 is KGHSH and CDR2 is LQKENI. The CDR3 is 16 amino acids. V was pared by 3 bases and J by 6 bases, with 11 bases of the junction left unmatched. The CDR3 DNA reads as TGTGCCAGCTCACCGTCTAGCGGGGGCACGTCATCCGAGCAGTACTTC. Translation: CASSPSSGGTSSEQYF.

The chain joins TRBV30 to TRBJ2-1; 9 bases agree with TRBD2. CDR3 length: 13 residues. Germline V CDR1 and CDR2: GTSNPN, SVGIG (reference sequence). V lost 8 bases and J lost 10; bases outside the gene matches: 12. The DNA of the CDR3 is TGTGCCGGGCGGGGGGGCGCTTTTTACGAGCAGTTCTTC. Amino acids: CAGRGGAFYEQFF.

The rearrangement uses TRBV5-1 and TRBJ2-5, with TRBD2 matching over 12 bases. CDR1 and CDR2 from the germline V gene are SGHRS and YFSETQ. Trimming took 3 bases from V and 5 from J; bases not matched to a gene: 8. The CDR3 consists of 16 residues. The CDR3 is CASSSKLAGGSETQYF. CDR3 nucleotides: TGCGCCAGCAGCTCCAAACTAGCGGGGGGCTCGGAGACCCAGTACTTC.

This sequence joins TRBV29-1 and TRBJ1-2, with D unresolved. The CDR3 has 12 residues. The germline V gene encodes CDR1 SQVTM and CDR2 ANQGSEA. Between the trimmed V and J ends, which lost 7 bases and 8 bases, there was a span of 17 bases. The CDR3 nucleotides are TGCAGCGCTCGGGGTCCCGACTTGGGCTACACCTTC. This codes for CSARGPDLGYTF.

This clone has a handful of counts. V is TRBV5-6 and J is TRBJ1-2, with 9 bases lining up with TRBD1. Germline CDR1 SGHDT, CDR2 YYEEEE. V was clipped by 5 bases and J by 5 bases; unmatched bases: 4. CDR3 length equals 13 residues. CDR3 residues: CASRPGTGYGYTF. The CDR3 DNA reads TGTGCCAGCAGACCCGGGACAGGGTATGGCTACACCTTC. Using reference TRBV5-6 and TRBJ1-2 for the parts outside the CDR3, the full variable domain is DAGVTQSPTHLIKTRGQQVTLRCSPKSGHDTVSWYQQALGQGPQFIFQYYEEEERQRGNFPDRFSGHQFPNYSSELNVNALLLGDSALYLCASRPGTGYGYTFGSGTRLTVV.